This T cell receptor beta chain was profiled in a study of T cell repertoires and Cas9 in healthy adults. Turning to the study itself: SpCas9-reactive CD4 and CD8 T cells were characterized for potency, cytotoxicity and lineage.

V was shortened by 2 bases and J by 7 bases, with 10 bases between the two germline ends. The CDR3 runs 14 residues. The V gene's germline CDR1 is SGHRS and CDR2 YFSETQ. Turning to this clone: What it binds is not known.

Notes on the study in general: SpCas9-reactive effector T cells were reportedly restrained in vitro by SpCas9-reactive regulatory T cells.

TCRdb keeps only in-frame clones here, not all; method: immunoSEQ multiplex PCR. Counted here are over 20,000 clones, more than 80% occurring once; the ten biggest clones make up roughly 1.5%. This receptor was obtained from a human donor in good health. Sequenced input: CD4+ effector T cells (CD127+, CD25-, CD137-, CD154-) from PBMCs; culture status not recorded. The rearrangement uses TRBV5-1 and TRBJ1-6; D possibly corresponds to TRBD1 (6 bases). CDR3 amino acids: CASSLGQRNSPLHF. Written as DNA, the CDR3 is TGCGCCAGCAGCTTAGGACAGAGGAATTCACCCCTCCACTTT.